This section outlines one T cell receptor beta chain sequence together with its context. Its antigen is not identified. The sample comes from a study of cytomegalovirus exposure and HLA in healthy donors. Study-wide results and caveats: Excluded: some indistinguishable V segments such as TRBV6-2 and TRBV6-3.

The PCR ran on 60 Vbeta and 13 Jbeta primers. Data came from immunoSEQ multiplex PCR; TCRdb stores just in-frame clones and leaves some out. This table holds more than 60,000 clones. Germline values: CDR1 SGHVS, CDR2 FQNEAQ. The CDR3 runs 13 residues. V dropped 5 bases and J dropped 7 bases, with 11 bases sitting between them. The receptor comes from a boy aged 10-17 years in good health and CMV-seronegative. Sequenced: PBMCs. The chain combines TRBV7-8 with TRBJ2-2, with D possibly matching TRBD2 (7 bases). DNA for the CDR3: TGTGCCAGCAGCCGGGGGGCAAACGGGGAGCTGTTTTTT. Encoded protein: CASSRGANGELFF.